These T cell receptor beta chains were read from a single sample in a study of tumor-infiltrating lymphocytes in primary liver carcinoma. TCRdb called the multiplex PCR reads again in MiXCR, with one record for every CDR3 protein. In the table there are about 320,000 distinct CDR3 sequences, approximately 65% of which are singletons. The sample taken for sequencing was peripheral blood. The receptor source for this set is a man in his forties or fifties with primary liver carcinoma and hepatitis B virus infection. Both conserved end residues are trimmed from each CDR3.

>11|TRBJ2-3|TRBV5-1
ASSALFTDTQY
>14|TRBJ1-1|TRBV6-1
ASGPGSFDMNTEAF
>12|TRBJ1-5|TRBV30
AWREQGTNQSQH
>19|TRBJ2-1|TRBV11-1
ASSSGPGQGTSGSAYNEQF
>13|TRBJ2-3|TRBV10-1
ASRANGANTDTQY
>12|TRBJ2-1|TRBV29-1
SVDSLSSNDEQF
>14|TRBJ2-5|TRBV4-3
ASSLDEVGPRETQY
>10|TRBJ2-1|TRBV11-2
ASSLQGNEQF
>14|TRBJ2-3|TRBV11-2
ASSRTSGSDTETQY
>14|TRBJ1-1|TRBV6-1
ASSELTGIMSTEAF
>13|TRBJ2-1|TRBV11-2
ASSLDGIGGDEQL
>13|TRBJ2-1|TRBV9
ASSVATLRGEAQF
>13|TRBJ2-1|TRBV6-1
TSSERTSGRVQIF
>11|TRBJ1-1|TRBV7-8
ASSLARGTEAL
>11|TRBJ2-2|TRBV6-6
ASRQRHTGELV